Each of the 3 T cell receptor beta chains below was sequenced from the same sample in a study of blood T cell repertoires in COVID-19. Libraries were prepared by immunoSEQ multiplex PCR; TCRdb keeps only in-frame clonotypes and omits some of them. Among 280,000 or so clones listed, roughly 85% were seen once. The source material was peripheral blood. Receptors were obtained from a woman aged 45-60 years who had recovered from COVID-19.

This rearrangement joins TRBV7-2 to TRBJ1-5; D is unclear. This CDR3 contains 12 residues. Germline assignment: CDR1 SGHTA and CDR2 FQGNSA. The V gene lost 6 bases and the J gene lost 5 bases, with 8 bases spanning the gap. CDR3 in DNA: TGTGCCAGCAGTCCCGGTTATCAGCCCCAGCATTTT. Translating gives CASSPGYQPQHF.

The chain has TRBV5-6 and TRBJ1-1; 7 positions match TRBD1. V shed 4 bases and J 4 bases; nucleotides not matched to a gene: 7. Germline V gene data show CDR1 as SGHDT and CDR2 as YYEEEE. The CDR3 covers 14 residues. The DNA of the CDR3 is TGTGCCAGCAGCCTACAGGGGCTGAGCACTGAAGCTTTCTTT. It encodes CASSLQGLSTEAFF.

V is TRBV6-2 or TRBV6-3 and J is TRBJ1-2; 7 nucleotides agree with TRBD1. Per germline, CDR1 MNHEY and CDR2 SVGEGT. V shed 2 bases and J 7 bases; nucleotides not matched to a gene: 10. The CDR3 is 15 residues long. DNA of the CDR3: TGTGCCAGCAGTTACCCCGACGGCAGACAGGGTGGCTACACCTTC. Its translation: CASSYPDGRQGGYTF.